The 21 T cell receptor beta chains below all came from one sample that was sequenced in a study of blood T cell repertoires in COVID-19. Here immunoSEQ multiplex PCR was the method, and the copy in TCRdb shows in-frame clones only, minus some. In the table there are hundreds of thousands of clones, roughly 80% of which are singletons. Sequencing was performed on peripheral blood. The receptor set was obtained from a man of 80 years or more with acute or convalescent COVID-19.

V gene TRBV2 combines with J gene TRBJ2-1; no definite D call. This CDR3 is built from 13 residues. Between the trimmed V and J ends, which lost 2 bases and 9 bases, there was a span of 11 bases. Germline loops: CDR1 SNHLY, CDR2 FYNNEI. CDR3 coding DNA: TGTGCCAGCAGTGAACTAGGTGGATTTGAGCAGTTCTTC. Its protein product is CASSELGGFEQFF. Using reference TRBV2 and TRBJ2-1 for the parts outside the CDR3, the full variable domain is EPEVTQTPSHQVTQMGQEVILRCVPISNHLYFYWYRQILGQKVEFLVSFYNNEISEKSEIFDDQFSVERPDGSNFTLKIRSTKLEDSAMYFCASSELGGFEQFFGPGTRLTVL.

This clone was counted once. The chain is built from TRBV7-9 and TRBJ2-2, with D tentatively TRBD1 (6 bases). The CDR3 spans 16 residues. Germline V gene data show CDR1 as SEHNR and CDR2 as FQNEAQ (reference sequence). Trimming removed 2 bases from V and 3 bases from J, with 13 bases in between. Here the CDR3 reads CASSLKRTVDTGELFF. CDR3 DNA sequence: TGTGCCAGCAGCTTAAAAAGGACAGTGGACACCGGGGAGCTGTTTTTT.

This clone was seen a few times. This chain links TRBV11-2 with TRBJ1-5; TRBD1 matches at 7 bases. With V trimmed by 3 bases and J by 6 bases, 5 bases remained unmatched. This CDR3 has 14 residues. CDR1 is SGHAT, CDR2 FQNNGV, per germline. The CDR3: CASSFSAGGQPQHF. The CDR3 DNA reads as TGTGCCAGCAGCTTCTCGGCAGGGGGTCAGCCCCAGCATTTT.

This clone was recorded once. The chain has TRBV27 and TRBJ1-1; D call uncertain. CDR3 size: 14 residues. Looked up from germline, CDR1 is MNHEY and CDR2 is SMNVEV (reference sequence). The V end lost 4 bases, the J end lost 3 bases, and 12 bases lay between the germline ends. The DNA for the CDR3 is TGTGCCAGCAGTTATCTAGAGGGCGACACTGAAGCTTTCTTT. Translated: CASSYLEGDTEAFF.

The chain recombines TRBV12-3 or TRBV12-4 with TRBJ1-6; D call uncertain. V was shortened by 4 bases and J by 7 bases, with 8 bases between the two germline ends. CDR3 length: 13 amino acids. The CDR3: CASSSPPNSPLHF. DNA of the CDR3: TGTGCCAGCAGTTCCCCTCCGAATTCACCCCTCCACTTT.

This sequence joins TRBV24-1 and TRBJ2-3, with D perhaps TRBD1 (6 bases). The ends were cut back, 0 bases at V and 4 bases at J, with 10 bases in the middle. This CDR3 contains 15 residues. Germline V gives CDR1 KGHDR, CDR2 SFDVKD. The CDR3 here is CATSDLPTGPDTQYF. The CDR3 DNA follows: TGTGCCACCAGTGATTTGCCCACAGGGCCAGATACGCAGTATTTT.

The rearrangement joins TRBV7-9 to TRBJ1-4, with 7 bases identical to TRBD1. The germline CDR1 and CDR2 sequences are SEHNR and FQNEAQ (reference sequence). The CDR3 loop spans 14 amino acids. J was trimmed by 12 bases and V by 5 bases; bases with no gene match: 12. The CDR3 bases are TGTGCCAGCAGCCCAATCCGGACAGGTACAGAACTGTTTTTT. Translating gives CASSPIRTGTELFF.

The chain couples TRBV2 to TRBJ2-7; D might be TRBD1 (5 bases). The CDR3 consists of 15 residues. CDR1 and CDR2 (germline): SNHLY, FYNNEI. V was cut by 2 bases and J by 1 base, with 12 bases left in between. CDR3 nucleotide sequence: TGTGCCAGCAGTGAACAGGACATGAAGTCCTACGAGCAGTACTTC. Amino acid sequence: CASSEQDMKSYEQYF.

The rearrangement links TRBV7-2 to TRBJ2-2, with 10 nucleotides matching TRBD2. The CDR3 spans 16 residues. Losses at the gene ends were 5 bases for V and 6 bases for J; bases not matched to a gene: 9. Germline V CDR1 and CDR2: SGHTA, FQGNSA. The DNA for the CDR3 is TGTGCCAGCAGCCTCAGCGGGGGGGCGATGTCCGGGGAGCTGTTTTTT. Protein sequence: CASSLSGGAMSGELFF.

The chain links TRBV15 to TRBJ1-4; D gene unclear. The CDR3 is made up of 16 amino acids. V shed 0 bases and J shed 2 bases, with 10 bases lying between them. Germline assignment: CDR1 LNHNV and CDR2 YYDKDF (reference sequence). The CDR3 DNA is TGTGCCACCAGCAGAGAGCCGACCAGGACTAATGAAAAACTGTTTTTT. Encoded protein: CATSREPTRTNEKLFF. Variable domain in full (rest from reference TRBV15 and TRBJ1-4): DAMVIQNPRYQVTQFGKPVTLSCSQTLNHNVMYWYQQKSSQAPKLLFHYYDKDFNNEADTPDNFQSRRPNTSFCFLDIRSPGLGDTAMYLCATSREPTRTNEKLFFGSGTQLSVL.

The genes are TRBV24-1 and TRBJ1-2; D possibly corresponds to TRBD1 (5 bases). CDR3 length equals 14 residues. V shed 4 bases and J shed 1 base, with 9 bases lying between them. Germline lookup yields CDR1 KGHDR and CDR2 SFDVKD. For the CDR3, the DNA is TGTGCCACCAGTGACCCCGACAGTAACTATGGCTACACCTTC. This encodes CATSDPDSNYGYTF.

The genes are TRBV3-1 (or the pseudogene TRBV3-2) and TRBJ2-3, with D possibly being TRBD1 (5 bases). V lost 1 base to trimming and J lost 0 bases, with 8 bases between them. The CDR3 has 15 amino acids. Germline V gene data show CDR1 as LGHDT and CDR2 as YNNKEL (reference sequence). CDR3 in DNA: TGTGCCAGCAGCCAAGCCAGGGTTAGCACAGATACGCAGTATTTT. The encoded protein is CASSQARVSTDTQYF.

V is TRBV6-5 and J is TRBJ1-5, with D tentatively TRBD1 (6 bases). There are 14 residues in the CDR3. Germline loops: CDR1 MNHEY, CDR2 SVGAGI. Trimming pared 10 bases from V and 1 base from J, leaving 14 bases between. The CDR3 spells CAIQGLGSNQPQHF. In nucleotides, the CDR3 is TGTGCCATACAGGGTTTGGGCAGCAATCAGCCCCAGCATTTT.

This clone has just one count. V is TRBV12-5 and J is TRBJ2-3, with 8 bases fitting TRBD1. This CDR3 is built from 16 residues. The V segment lost 3 bases and the J segment 2 bases; nucleotides outside the gene matches: 7. Germline lookup yields CDR1 LGHNT and CDR2 FRNRAP. CDR3 amino acids: CASGFHRGASTDTQYF. The CDR3 region has the DNA TGTGCTAGTGGTTTCCACAGGGGGGCTTCCACAGATACGCAGTATTTT.

This clone was seen only once. The chain joins TRBV15 to TRBJ1-6; D perhaps matches TRBD1 (6 bases). CDR1 LNHNV and CDR2 YYDKDF come from the germline V gene (reference sequence). The CDR3 runs to 16 residues. V lost 5 bases and J lost 7, with 18 bases in between. The CDR3 region has the DNA TGTGCCACCAGCCGCCCCAGGGGCTGGGACAATTCACCCCTCCACTTT. Its translation is CATSRPRGWDNSPLHF.

The J gene is TRBJ1-6, the V gene TRBV27; 9 nucleotides match TRBD1. The CDR3 loop spans 15 amino acids. Germline values: CDR1 MNHEY, CDR2 SMNVEV (reference sequence). The ends lost 3 bases at V and 8 bases at J; junction bases unmatched: 5. The DNA for the CDR3 is TGTGCCAGCAGTTTTATCACAGGGGGCTATTCACCCCTCCACTTT. Protein: CASSFITGGYSPLHF.

This clone occurred once. The gene calls are TRBV30 and TRBJ1-5; D may be TRBD1 (5 bases). CDR3 length: 13 residues. The germline V gene encodes CDR1 GTSNPN and CDR2 SVGIG (reference sequence). Trimming cost V 2 bases and J 5 bases, with 10 bases left between them. CDR3 in amino acids: CAWSPGLDQPQHF. CDR3 sequence (DNA): TGTGCCTGGAGTCCAGGGCTGGATCAGCCCCAGCATTTT.

V usage is TRBV19 and J usage is TRBJ1-5; the D gene is possibly TRBD1 (5 bases). V was trimmed by 0 bases and J by 1 base, leaving 13 bases between them. This CDR3 has 17 residues. Germline V gene lookup returns CDR1 LNHDA and CDR2 SQIVND (reference sequence). The CDR3 sequence: CASSIDRGGGSNQPQHF. The CDR3 nucleotides are TGTGCCAGTAGTATAGATCGGGGGGGTGGGAGCAATCAGCCCCAGCATTTT. The variable domain in full, completed from reference TRBV19 and TRBJ1-5, reads DGGITQSPKYLFRKEGQNVTLSCEQNLNHDAMYWYRQDPGQGLRLIYYSQIVNDFQKGDIAEGYSVSREKKESFPLTVTSAQKNPTAFYLCASSIDRGGGSNQPQHFGDGTRLSIL.

This chain joins TRBV2 and TRBJ2-7; 7 nucleotides line up with TRBD1. Trimming removed 3 bases from V and 3 bases from J; junction bases left unmatched: 8. This CDR3 region has 15 residues. Germline CDR1 is SNHLY and CDR2 is FYNNEI. The CDR3 sequence: CASSEFGTVDYEQYF. For the CDR3, the DNA is TGTGCCAGCAGTGAGTTTGGGACAGTTGACTACGAGCAGTACTTC.

The chain links TRBV28 to TRBJ2-1; TRBD2 might be the D (5 bases). The V gene's germline CDR1 is MDHEN and CDR2 SYDVKM. V was trimmed by 6 bases and J by 15 bases, leaving 18 bases between them. This CDR3 is 12 amino acids long. In nucleotides, the CDR3 is TGTGCCAGCAGGCCATCCCCCGGAGGTCTGTTCTTC. As protein: CASRPSPGGLFF.

The rearrangement uses TRBV2 and TRBJ1-6; 8 bases map to TRBD1. V shed 6 bases and J 10 bases; nucleotides not matched to a gene: 11. The CDR3 totals 15 residues. The germline V gene encodes CDR1 SNHLY and CDR2 FYNNEI. CDR3 amino acids: CASSSDRGSGSPLHF. CDR3 DNA: TGTGCCAGCAGCTCCGACAGGGGATCGGGATCACCCCTCCACTTT.